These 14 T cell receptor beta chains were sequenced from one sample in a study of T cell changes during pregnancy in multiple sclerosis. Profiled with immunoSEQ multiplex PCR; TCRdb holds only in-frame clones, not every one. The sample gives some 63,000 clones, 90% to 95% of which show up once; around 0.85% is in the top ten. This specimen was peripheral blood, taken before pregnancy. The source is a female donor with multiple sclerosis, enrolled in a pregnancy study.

The DNA of the CDR3 is TGTGCCAGCAGCGTAGAGGGTATGGGGCATCAGCCCCAGCATTTT. Amino acids: CASSVEGMGHQPQHF. This chain uses TRBV9 with TRBJ1-5, with D maybe TRBD1 (5 bases). The CDR3 is made up of 15 amino acids. CDR1 and CDR2 from the germline V gene are SGDLS and YYNGEE. Trimming cost V 0 bases and J 5 bases, with 12 bases left between them.

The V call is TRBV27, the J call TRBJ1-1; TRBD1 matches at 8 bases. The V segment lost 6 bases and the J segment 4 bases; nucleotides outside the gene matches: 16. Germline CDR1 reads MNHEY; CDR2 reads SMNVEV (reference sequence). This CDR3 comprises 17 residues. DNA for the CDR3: TGTGCCAGCAGCTATGACAGGGGAATTACCCGCGGCACTGAAGCTTTCTTT. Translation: CASSYDRGITRGTEAFF.

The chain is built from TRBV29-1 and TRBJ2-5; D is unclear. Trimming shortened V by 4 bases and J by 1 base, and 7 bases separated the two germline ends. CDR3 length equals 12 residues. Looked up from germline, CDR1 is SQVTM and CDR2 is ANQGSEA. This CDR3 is CSVGVIQETQYF. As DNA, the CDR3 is TGCAGCGTTGGAGTGATCCAAGAGACCCAGTACTTC. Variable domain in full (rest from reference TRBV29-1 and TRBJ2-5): SAVISQKPSRDICQRGTSLTIQCQVDSQVTMMFWYRQQPGQSLTLIATANQGSEATYESGFVIDKFPISRPNLTFSTLTVSNMSPEDSSIYLCSVGVIQETQYFGPGTRLLVL.

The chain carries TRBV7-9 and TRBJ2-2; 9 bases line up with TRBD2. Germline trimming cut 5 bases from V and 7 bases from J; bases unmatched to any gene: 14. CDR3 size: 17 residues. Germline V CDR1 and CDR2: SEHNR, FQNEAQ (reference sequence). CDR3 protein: CASSPPSAGGRGGELFF. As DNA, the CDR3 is TGTGCCAGCAGCCCTCCCTCGGCGGGGGGGCGTGGCGGGGAGCTGTTTTTT.

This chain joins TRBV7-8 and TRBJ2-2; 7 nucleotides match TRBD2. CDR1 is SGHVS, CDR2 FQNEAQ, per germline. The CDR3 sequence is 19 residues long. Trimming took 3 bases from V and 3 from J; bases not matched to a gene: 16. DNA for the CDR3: TGTGCCAGCAGCTTTGAACCCGCGGGGACTATTATGTACACCGGGGAGCTGTTTTTT. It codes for CASSFEPAGTIMYTGELFF.

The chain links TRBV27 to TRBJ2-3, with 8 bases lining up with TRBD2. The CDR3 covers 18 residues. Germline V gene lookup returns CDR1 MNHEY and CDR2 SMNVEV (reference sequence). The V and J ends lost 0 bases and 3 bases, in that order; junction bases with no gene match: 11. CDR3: CASSLSRSGGMGTDTQYF. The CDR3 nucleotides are TGTGCCAGCAGTTTATCGAGGAGCGGGGGTATGGGGACAGATACGCAGTATTTT.

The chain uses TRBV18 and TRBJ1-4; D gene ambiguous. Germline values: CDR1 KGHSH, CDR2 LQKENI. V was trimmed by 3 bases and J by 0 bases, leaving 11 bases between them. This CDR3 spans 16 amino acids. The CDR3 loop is CASSPRSPATNEKLFF. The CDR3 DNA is TGTGCCAGCTCACCCAGGTCCCCGGCAACTAATGAAAAACTGTTTTTT.

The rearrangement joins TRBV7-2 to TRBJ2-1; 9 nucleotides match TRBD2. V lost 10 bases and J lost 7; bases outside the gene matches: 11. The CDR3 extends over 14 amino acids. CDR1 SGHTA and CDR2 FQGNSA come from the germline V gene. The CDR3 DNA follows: TGTGCCATCTCCCTTGCGGGGGGGGTTAATGAGCAGTTCTTC. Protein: CAISLAGGVNEQFF.

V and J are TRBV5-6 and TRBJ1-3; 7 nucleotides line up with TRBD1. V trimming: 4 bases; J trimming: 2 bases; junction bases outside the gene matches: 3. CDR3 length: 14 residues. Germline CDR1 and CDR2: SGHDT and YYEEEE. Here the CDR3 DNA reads TGTGCCAGCAGCCCCGGGACAGCTGGAAACACCATATATTTT. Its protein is CASSPGTAGNTIYF.

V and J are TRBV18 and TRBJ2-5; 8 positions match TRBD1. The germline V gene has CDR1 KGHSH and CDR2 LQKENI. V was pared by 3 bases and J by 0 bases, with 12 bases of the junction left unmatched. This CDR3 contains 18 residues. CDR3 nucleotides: TGTGCCAGCTCACCCATCCCAGGGGGCCGGGGGTACCAAGAGACCCAGTACTTC. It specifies CASSPIPGGRGYQETQYF. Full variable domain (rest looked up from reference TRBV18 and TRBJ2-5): NAGVMQNPRHLVRRRGQEARLRCSPMKGHSHVYWYRQLPEEGLKFMVYLQKENIIDESGMPKERFSAEFPKEGPSILRIQQVVRGDSAAYFCASSPIPGGRGYQETQYFGPGTRLLVL.

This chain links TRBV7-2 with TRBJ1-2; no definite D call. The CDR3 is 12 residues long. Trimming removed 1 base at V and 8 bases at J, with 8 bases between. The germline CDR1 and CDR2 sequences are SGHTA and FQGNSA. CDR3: CASSLVGVGYTF. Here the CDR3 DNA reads TGTGCCAGCAGCTTAGTCGGGGTCGGCTACACCTTC.

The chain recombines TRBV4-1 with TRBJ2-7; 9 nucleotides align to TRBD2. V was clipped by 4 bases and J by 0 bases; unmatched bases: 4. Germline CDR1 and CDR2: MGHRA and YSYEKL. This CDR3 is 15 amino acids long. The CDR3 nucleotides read TGCGCCAGCAGCCTGCGGGGGGGGAGCTCCTACGAGCAGTACTTC. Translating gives CASSLRGGSSYEQYF.

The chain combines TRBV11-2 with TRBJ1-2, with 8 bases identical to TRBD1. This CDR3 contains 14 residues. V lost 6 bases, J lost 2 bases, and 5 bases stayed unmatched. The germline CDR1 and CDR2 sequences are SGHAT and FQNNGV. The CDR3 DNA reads TGTGCCAGCAGTGTAGGACAGGGAAACTATGGCTACACCTTC. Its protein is CASSVGQGNYGYTF.

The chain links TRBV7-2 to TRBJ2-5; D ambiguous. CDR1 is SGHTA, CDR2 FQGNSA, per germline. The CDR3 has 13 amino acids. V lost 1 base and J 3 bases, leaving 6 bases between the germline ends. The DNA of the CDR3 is TGTGCCAGCAGCTTAGTGGCGGAAGAGACCCAGTACTTC. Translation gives CASSLVAEETQYF.